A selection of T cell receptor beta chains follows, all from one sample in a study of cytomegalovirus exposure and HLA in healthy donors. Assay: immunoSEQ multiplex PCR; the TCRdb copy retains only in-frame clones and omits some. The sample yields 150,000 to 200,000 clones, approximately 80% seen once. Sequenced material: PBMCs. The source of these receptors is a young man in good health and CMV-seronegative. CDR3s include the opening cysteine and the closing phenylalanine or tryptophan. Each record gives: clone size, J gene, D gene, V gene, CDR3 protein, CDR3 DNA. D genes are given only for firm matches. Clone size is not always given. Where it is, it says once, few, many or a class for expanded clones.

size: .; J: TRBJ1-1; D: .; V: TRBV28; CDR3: CASSFRLRNTEAFF; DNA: TGTGCCAGCAGTTTCCGTCTCCGTAACACTGAAGCTTTCTTT
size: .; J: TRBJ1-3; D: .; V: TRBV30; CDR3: CAWRQDSRSGNTIYF; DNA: TGTGCCTGGAGGCAGGACAGCCGCTCTGGAAACACCATATATTTT
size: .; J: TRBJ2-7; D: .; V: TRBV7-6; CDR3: CASTLGGSRFEQYF; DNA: TGTGCCAGCACCCTAGGGGGTTCCCGGTTCGAGCAGTACTTC
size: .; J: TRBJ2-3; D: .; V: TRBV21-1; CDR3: CASSKAGGGTDTQYF; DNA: TGTGCCAGCAGCAAGGCGGGGGGGGGCACAGATACGCAGTATTTT
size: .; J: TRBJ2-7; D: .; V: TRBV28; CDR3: CASTRGTLGYEQYF; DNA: TGTGCCAGCACAAGGGGAACTTTAGGCTACGAGCAGTACTTC
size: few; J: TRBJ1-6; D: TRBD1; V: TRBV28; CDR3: CASSSSDRVNSPLHF; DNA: TGTGCCAGCAGTTCCTCGGACAGGGTCAACTCACCCCTCCACTTT
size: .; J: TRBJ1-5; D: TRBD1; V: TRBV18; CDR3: CASSQTRTGGRGQPQHF; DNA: TGTGCCAGCTCACAAACCCGAACAGGGGGAAGGGGTCAGCCCCAGCATTTT
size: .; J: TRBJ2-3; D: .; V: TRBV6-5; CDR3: CASEQSGEKAQYF; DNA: TGTGCCAGCGAGCAAAGTGGGGAGAAGGCGCAGTATTTT
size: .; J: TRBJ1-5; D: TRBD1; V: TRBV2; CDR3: CASSEGTGGGQPQHF; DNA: TGTGCCAGCAGTGAAGGGACAGGGGGAGGTCAGCCCCAGCATTTT
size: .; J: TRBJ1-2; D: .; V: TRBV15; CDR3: CATSTLRGGSGGYTF; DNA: TGTGCCACCAGCACCCTGAGGGGGGGGTCAGGCGGCTACACCTTC
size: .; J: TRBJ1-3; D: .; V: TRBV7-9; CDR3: CSSSSLSDRDENTIYF; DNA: TGTTCCAGCAGCTCCCTCAGCGACCGAGACGAAAACACCATATATTTT
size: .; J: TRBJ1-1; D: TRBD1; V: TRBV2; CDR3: CASSVGQGRSAFF; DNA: TGTGCCAGCAGTGTAGGACAGGGTAGATCGGCTTTCTTT
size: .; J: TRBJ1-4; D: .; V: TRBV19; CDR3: CASSTRVSGNEKLFF; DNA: TGTGCCAGCTCCACCCGGGTCTCCGGAAATGAAAAACTGTTTTTT
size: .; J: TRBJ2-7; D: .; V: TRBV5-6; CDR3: CASSLGYRERGYEQYF; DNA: TGTGCCAGCAGCTTGGGTTATCGGGAGAGGGGCTACGAGCAGTACTTC
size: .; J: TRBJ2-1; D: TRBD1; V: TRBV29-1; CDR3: CSVAGTGLIGEQFF; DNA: TGCAGCGTTGCAGGGACAGGGCTCATAGGGGAGCAGTTCTTC
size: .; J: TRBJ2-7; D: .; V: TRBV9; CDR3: CASSVALSSYEQYF; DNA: TGTGCCAGCAGCGTAGCCCTAAGCTCCTACGAGCAGTACTTC
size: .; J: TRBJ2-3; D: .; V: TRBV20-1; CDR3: CSARDHYTQYF; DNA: TGCAGTGCTAGAGATCACTATACGCAGTATTTT
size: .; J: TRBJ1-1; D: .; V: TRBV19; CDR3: CASSIRVGDTEAFF; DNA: TGTGCCAGTAGCATCCGCGTGGGCGACACTGAAGCTTTCTTT
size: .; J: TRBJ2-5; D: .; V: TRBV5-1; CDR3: CASSGGHSVAYQETQYF; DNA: TGCGCCAGCAGCGGGGGACATTCCGTGGCGTACCAAGAGACCCAGTACTTC
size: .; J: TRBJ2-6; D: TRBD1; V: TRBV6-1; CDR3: CASSGQGGTGANVLTF; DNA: TGTGCCAGCAGTGGACAGGGGGGAACTGGGGCCAACGTCCTGACTTTC
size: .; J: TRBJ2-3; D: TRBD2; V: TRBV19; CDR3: CARGLATDTQYF; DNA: TGTGCCAGAGGACTAGCCACAGATACGCAGTATTTT
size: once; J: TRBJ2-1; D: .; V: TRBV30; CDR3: CAWSVFGSSYNEQFF; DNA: TGTGCCTGGAGTGTATTTGGGAGCTCCTACAATGAGCAGTTCTTC
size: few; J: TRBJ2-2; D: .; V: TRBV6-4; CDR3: CASSATPGTGELFF; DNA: TGTGCCAGCTCTGCTACCCCGGGGACCGGGGAGCTGTTTTTT
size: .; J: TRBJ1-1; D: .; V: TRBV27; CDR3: CASSWQGLGTEAFF; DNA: TGTGCCAGCTCATGGCAGGGGTTGGGCACTGAAGCTTTCTTT
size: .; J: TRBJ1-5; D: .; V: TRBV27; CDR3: CASRRTVNQPQHF; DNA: TGTGCCAGCAGGCGGACAGTAAATCAGCCCCAGCATTTT
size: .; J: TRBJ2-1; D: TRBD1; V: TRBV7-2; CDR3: CASSLAWTGVYNEQFF; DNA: TGTGCCAGCAGCTTAGCGTGGACAGGGGTCTACAATGAGCAGTTCTTC
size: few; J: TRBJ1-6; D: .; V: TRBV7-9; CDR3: CASSQGQRGPRSPLHF; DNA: TGTGCCAGCAGCCAGGGACAACGAGGGCCTAGGTCACCCCTCCACTTT
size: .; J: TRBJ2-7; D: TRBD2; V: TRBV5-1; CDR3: CASSAGLAGGYEQYF; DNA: TGCGCCAGCAGCGCTGGACTAGCGGGAGGATACGAGCAGTACTTC
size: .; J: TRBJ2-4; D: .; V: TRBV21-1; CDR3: CASSNKKWLSGLRVAKNIQYF; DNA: TGTGCCAGCAGCAATAAAAAGTGGCTGAGCGGGTTGCGAGTAGCCAAAAACATTCAGTACTTC
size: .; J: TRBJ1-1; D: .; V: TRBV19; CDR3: CASRRRGDAGAFF; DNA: TGTGCCAGTAGGCGTCGGGGAGATGCAGGAGCTTTCTTT
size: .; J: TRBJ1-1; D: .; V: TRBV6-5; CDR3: CASGRVEGEAFF; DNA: TGTGCCAGCGGCCGGGTCGAAGGCGAAGCTTTCTTT
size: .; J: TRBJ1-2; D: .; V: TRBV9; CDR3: CASSVFGSGDYGYTF; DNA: TGTGCCAGCAGCGTATTCGGCAGCGGAGACTATGGCTACACCTTC
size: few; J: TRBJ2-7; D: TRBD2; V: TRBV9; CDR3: CASSVEAGVGYEQYF; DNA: TGTGCCAGCAGCGTAGAAGCGGGAGTCGGGTACGAGCAGTACTTC
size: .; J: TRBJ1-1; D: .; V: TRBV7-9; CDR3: CASSLEAGNTEAFF; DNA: TGTGCCAGCAGCTTAGAGGCGGGGAACACTGAAGCTTTCTTT
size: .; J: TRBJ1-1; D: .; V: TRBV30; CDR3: CAWTGRGNTEAFF; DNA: TGTGCCTGGACCGGACGGGGGAACACTGAAGCTTTCTTT
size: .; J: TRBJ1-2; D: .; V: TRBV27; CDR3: CASSLGTATANYGYTF; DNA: TGTGCCAGCAGTTTAGGCACAGCCACCGCTAACTATGGCTACACCTTC
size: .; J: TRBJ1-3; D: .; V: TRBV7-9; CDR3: CASSSLSDRDENTIYF; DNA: TGTGCCAGCAGCTCCCTCAGCGACCGAGACGAAAACACCATATATTTT
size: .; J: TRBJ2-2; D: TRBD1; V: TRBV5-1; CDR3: CASRTDPGQVNTGELFF; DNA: TGCGCCAGCAGAACCGATCCGGGACAGGTGAACACCGGGGAGCTGTTTTTT
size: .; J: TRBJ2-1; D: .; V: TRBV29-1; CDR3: CSVRGTSYNEQFF; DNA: TGCAGCGTCAGGGGGACTAGTTACAATGAGCAGTTCTTC
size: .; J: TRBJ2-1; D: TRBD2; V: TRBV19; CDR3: CASSRTSLNEQFF; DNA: TGTGCCAGTAGTAGGACTAGCTTGAATGAGCAGTTCTTC
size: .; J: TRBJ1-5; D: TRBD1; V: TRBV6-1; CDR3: CASWDRVVNQPQHF; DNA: TGTGCCAGCTGGGACAGGGTGGTCAATCAGCCCCAGCATTTT
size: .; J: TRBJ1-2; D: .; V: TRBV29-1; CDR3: CSVEAEARGYTF; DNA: TGCAGCGTTGAAGCCGAAGCGCGCGGCTACACCTTC
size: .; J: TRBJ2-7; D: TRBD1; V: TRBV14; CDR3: CASSPRTGGAEQYF; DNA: TGTGCCAGCAGCCCACGGACAGGGGGTGCCGAGCAGTACTTC
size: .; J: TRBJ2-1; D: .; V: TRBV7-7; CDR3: CASSLGGGNNEQFF; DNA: TGTGCTAGCAGCTTAGGGGGCGGGAACAATGAGCAGTTCTTC
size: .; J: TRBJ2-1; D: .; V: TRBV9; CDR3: CASSVDTSSYNEQFF; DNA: TGTGCCAGCAGCGTAGATACTAGCTCCTACAATGAGCAGTTCTTC